This T cell receptor beta chain was observed in a study of lymphopenia after photon versus proton radiotherapy. Overall study results and limits: Survival link was tested only in deceased patients; proton benefit remains a possibility. After lymphocyte nadir, photon-treated repertoires showed oligoclonal expansion, especially CD8+ Temra. Photon-treated patients lost naive T cells and TCR diversity; proton-treated stayed stable.

Note on this clone: Its target is not known.

The CDR3 covers 15 residues. The germline gives CDR1 SGHVS, CDR2 FQNEAQ. The ends were cut back, 3 bases at V and 4 bases at J, with 15 bases in the middle. Sequencing used immunoSEQ multiplex PCR; TCRdb keeps in-frame clones, though not all of them. The sample has roughly 25,000 clones; under 95% are singletons. The sample here was peripheral blood, taken from a patient treated with photon-based radiotherapy. This chain links TRBV7-8 with TRBJ1-2; D is undetermined. This receptor was identified in a woman aged 45-65 years with cholangiocarcinoma. For the CDR3, the DNA is TGTGCCAGCAGCTTGGTGGAGGGCGCCTTCTATGGCTACACCTTC. Protein product: CASSLVEGAFYGYTF.